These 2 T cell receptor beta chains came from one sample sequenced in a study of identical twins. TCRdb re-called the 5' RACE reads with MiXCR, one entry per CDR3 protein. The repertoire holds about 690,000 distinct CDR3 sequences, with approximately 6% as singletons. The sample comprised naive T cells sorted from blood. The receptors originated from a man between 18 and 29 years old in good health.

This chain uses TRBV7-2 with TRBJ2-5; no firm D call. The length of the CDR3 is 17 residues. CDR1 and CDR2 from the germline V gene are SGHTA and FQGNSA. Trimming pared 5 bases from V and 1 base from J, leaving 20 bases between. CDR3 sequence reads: CASSPLGSWAPQETQYF. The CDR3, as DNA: TGTGCCAGCAGCCCCCTCGGTAGTTGGGCCCCCCAAGAGACCCAGTACTTC.

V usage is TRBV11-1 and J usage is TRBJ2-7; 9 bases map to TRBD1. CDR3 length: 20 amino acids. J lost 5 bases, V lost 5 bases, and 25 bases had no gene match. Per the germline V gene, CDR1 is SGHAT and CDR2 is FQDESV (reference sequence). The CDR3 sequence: CASSPARGQGTLQYSHEQYF. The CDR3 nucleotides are TGTGCCAGCAGCCCAGCGCGGGGACAGGGAACCTTGCAGTACAGCCACGAGCAGTACTTC.